This note documents a single T cell receptor beta chain sequence. Germline CDR1 SGHKS, CDR2 YYEKEE (reference sequence). The CDR3 consists of 15 residues. With 3 bases clipped from V and 3 bases from J, the junction kept 3 bases outside the gene matches. The data are from a study of cytomegalovirus exposure and HLA in healthy donors. PCR employed 60 Vbeta and 13 Jbeta primers. Some clones are missing from TCRdb's copy, which holds only in-frame ones; the method was immunoSEQ multiplex PCR. This sample carries roughly 220,000 clones, about 74% of them seen once, and the ten largest clones take approximately 1.9%.

The sample taken for sequencing was PBMCs. This chain links TRBV5-5 with TRBJ2-7, with 13 bases identical to TRBD2. The TCR originated in a woman in her 30s in good health and CMV-seronegative. In DNA form, the CDR3 reads TGTGCCAGCAGCTCCGGACTAGCGGGAGTCTACGAGCAGTACTTC. Translated: CASSSGLAGVYEQYF.